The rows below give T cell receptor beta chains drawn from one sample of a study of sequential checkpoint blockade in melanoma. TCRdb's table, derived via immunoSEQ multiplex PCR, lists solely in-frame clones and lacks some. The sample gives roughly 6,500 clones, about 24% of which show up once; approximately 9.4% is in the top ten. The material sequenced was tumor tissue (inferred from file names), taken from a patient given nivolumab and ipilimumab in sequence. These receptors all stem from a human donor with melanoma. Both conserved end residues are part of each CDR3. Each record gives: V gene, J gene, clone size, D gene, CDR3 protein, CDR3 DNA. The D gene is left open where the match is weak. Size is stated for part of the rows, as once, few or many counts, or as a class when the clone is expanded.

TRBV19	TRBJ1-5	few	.	CASSILADWHF	TGTGCCAGTAGTATTTTGGCAGATTGGCATTTT
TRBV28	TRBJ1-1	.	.	CASSIPGSNTEAFF	TGTGCCAGCAGTATACCCGGGAGTAACACTGAAGCTTTCTTT
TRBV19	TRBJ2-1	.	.	CASSTASVGEQFF	TGTGCCAGTAGTACGGCTAGCGTCGGTGAGCAGTTCTTC
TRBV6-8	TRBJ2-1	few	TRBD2	CASSYGGRARDEQFF	TGTGCCAGCAGTTACGGCGGGAGGGCCAGGGATGAGCAGTTCTTC
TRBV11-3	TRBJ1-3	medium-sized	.	CASSFLNSGNTIYF	TGTGCCAGCAGCTTCCTCAATTCTGGAAACACCATATATTTT
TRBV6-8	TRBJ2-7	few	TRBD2	CASSYSAGDYEQYF	TGTGCCAGCAGTTACTCGGCGGGAGATTACGAGCAGTACTTC
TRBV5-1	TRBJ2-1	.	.	CASSLAPGSSSYNEQFF	TGCGCCAGCAGCTTGGCTCCAGGGAGTAGCTCCTACAATGAGCAGTTCTTC
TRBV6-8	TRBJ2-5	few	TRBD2	CATMGTGGETQYF	TGTGCCACCATGGGTACGGGAGGTGAGACCCAGTACTTC
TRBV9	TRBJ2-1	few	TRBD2	CASSETSLYNEQFF	TGTGCCAGCAGTGAGACTAGCCTTTACAATGAGCAGTTCTTC
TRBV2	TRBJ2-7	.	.	CASSEERPTTAYEQYF	TGTGCCAGCAGTGAAGAGCGACCGACTACCGCCTACGAGCAGTACTTC
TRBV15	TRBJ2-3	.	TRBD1	CATSYRDRGPDTQYF	TGTGCCACCAGCTACCGGGACAGGGGGCCTGATACGCAGTATTTT
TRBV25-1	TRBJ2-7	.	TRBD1	CASSPGTGQTSYEQYF	TGTGCCAGCAGTCCCGGGACAGGGCAAACCTCTTACGAGCAGTACTTC
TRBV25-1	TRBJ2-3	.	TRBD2	CASRGGNTDTQYF	TGTGCCAGCCGCGGGGGGAACACAGATACGCAGTATTTT
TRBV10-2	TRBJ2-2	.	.	CASGRNTGELFF	TGCGCCAGCGGTAGGAACACCGGGGAGCTGTTTTTT
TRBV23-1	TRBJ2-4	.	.	CASSQEVLRDFRNIQYF	TGCGCCAGCAGCCAAGAGGTCTTGAGGGATTTTAGAAACATTCAGTACTTC
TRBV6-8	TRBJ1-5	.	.	CASSIGTLKQPQHF	TGTGCCAGCAGTATCGGGACCCTAAAGCAGCCCCAGCATTTT
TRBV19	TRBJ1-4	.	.	CASSIGETTNEKLFF	TGTGCCAGTAGTATTGGGGAAACAACTAATGAAAAACTGTTTTTT
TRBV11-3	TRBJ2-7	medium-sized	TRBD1	CASSFYGTGSYEQYF	TGTGCCAGCAGCTTTTACGGGACAGGGTCCTACGAGCAGTACTTC
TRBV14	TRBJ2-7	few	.	CASSQRVNSYEQYF	TGTGCCAGCAGCCAGAGAGTGAACTCCTACGAGCAGTACTTC
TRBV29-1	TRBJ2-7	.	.	CSVEDDTYEQYF	TGCAGCGTTGAAGATGACACCTACGAGCAGTACTTC
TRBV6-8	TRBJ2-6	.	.	CASSYSPHSGMDVLTF	TGTGCCAGCAGTTACTCGCCCCACTCAGGGATGGACGTCCTGACTTTC
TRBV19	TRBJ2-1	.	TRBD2	CASSIGGLVYNEQFF	TGTGCCAGTAGTATTGGAGGACTAGTTTACAATGAGCAGTTCTTC
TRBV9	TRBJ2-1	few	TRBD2	CASSPPAGLPDEQFF	TGTGCCAGCAGCCCCCCCGCGGGACTACCTGATGAGCAGTTCTTC
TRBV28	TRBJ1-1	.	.	CASSPPRGVNTEAFF	TGTGCCAGCAGTCCCCCTCGGGGTGTGAACACTGAAGCTTTCTTT
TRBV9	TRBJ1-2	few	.	CASSVATRGGDYGYTF	TGTGCCAGCAGCGTAGCTACGAGGGGAGGCGACTATGGCTACACCTTC
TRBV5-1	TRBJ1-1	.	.	CASSLGGSNTEAFF	TGCGCCAGCAGCTTGGGCGGATCGAACACTGAAGCTTTCTTT
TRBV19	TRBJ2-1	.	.	CASKLSATSYNEQFF	TGTGCCAGTAAACTAAGCGCGACCTCCTACAATGAGCAGTTCTTC
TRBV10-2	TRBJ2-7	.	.	CASTFVGGEQYF	TGCGCCAGCACTTTTGTGGGGGGCGAGCAGTACTTC
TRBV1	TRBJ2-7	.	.	CASSQLGGEQYF	TGCGCCAGCAGCCAACTCGGAGGCGAGCAGTACTTC
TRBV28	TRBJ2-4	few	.	CASRSSDAKNIQYF	TGTGCCAGCAGGTCGTCCGACGCCAAAAACATTCAGTACTTC
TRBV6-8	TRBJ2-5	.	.	CASSYSGRWVETQYF	TGTGCCAGCAGTTACTCGGGCCGCTGGGTAGAGACCCAGTACTTC
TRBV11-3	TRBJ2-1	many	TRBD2	CASSLSGTSGSQFF	TGTGCCAGCAGCTTATCCGGGACTAGCGGGAGTCAGTTCTTC
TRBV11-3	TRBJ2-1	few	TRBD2	CASSSTGLAGDRKFF	TGTGCCAGCAGCTCAACAGGACTAGCGGGAGATAGAAAGTTCTTC
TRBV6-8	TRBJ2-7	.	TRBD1	CASSSDRGPYEQYF	TGTGCCAGCAGTTCGGACAGGGGCCCCTACGAGCAGTACTTC
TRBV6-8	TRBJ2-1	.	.	CASSSTAGGGNEQFF	TGTGCCAGCAGCTCCACGGCAGGGGGAGGGAATGAGCAGTTCTTC
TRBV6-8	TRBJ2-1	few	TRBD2	CASRKTSGSYEQFF	TGTGCCAGCAGGAAGACTAGCGGGAGTTACGAGCAGTTCTTC